The next 21 T cell receptor beta chains were all read from a single sample in a study of T cell repertoires in cytomegalovirus infection. TCRdb called the reads again in MiXCR, with one record for every CDR3 protein. Of some 50,000 distinct CDR3 sequences listed, about a fifth are singletons. These receptors' targets are unknown. The sample consisted of CD8+ T cells from cultured PBMCs, taken from culture after CMV antigen stimulation. The receptors here all came from a human donor in good health (CMV status not recorded). Some clones in this sample may be carry-over from other donors' samples.

The J gene is TRBJ1-4, the V gene TRBV27; possible D gene TRBD1, 5 bases. Germline loops: CDR1 MNHEY, CDR2 SMNVEV (reference sequence). With 10 bases removed from V and 3 bases from J, the gap between germline ends came to 6 bases. The CDR3 spans 11 residues. CDR3 DNA sequence: TGTGCCACAGGGTCTAATGAAAAACTGTTTTTT. Amino acid sequence: CATGSNEKLFF. Full variable domain (missing parts from reference TRBV27 and TRBJ1-4): EAQVTQNPRYLITVTGKKLTVTCSQNMNHEYMSWYRQDPGLGLRQIYYSMNVEVTDKGDVPEGYKVSRKEKRNFPLILESPSPNQTSLYFCATGSNEKLFFGSGTQLSVL.

V gene TRBV7-6 combines with J gene TRBJ2-7, with D hard to call. Trimming took off 5 bases at V and 3 bases at J, with 8 bases between the two ends. The CDR3 contains 12 residues. The V gene's germline CDR1 is SGHVS and CDR2 FNYEAQ. CDR3 nucleotides: TGTGCCAGCAGCGCAATCCGCTACGAGCAGTACTTC. Encoded protein: CASSAIRYEQYF.

This clonotype was seen more than once but under ten times. The chain is built from TRBV5-1 and TRBJ2-1; the D is unclear. The CDR3 totals 14 residues. Germline values: CDR1 SGHRS, CDR2 YFSETQ. V was pared by 0 bases and J by 8 bases, with 12 bases between. The CDR3 spells CASSLDSTRDEQFF. CDR3 nucleotide sequence: TGCGCCAGCAGCTTGGATAGCACTCGGGATGAGCAGTTCTTC.

This clonotype turned up a few times. At one of its ends the junction is not consistent with the germline gene, which may arise from a read error. V is TRBV20-1 and J is TRBJ2-7, with 7 bases aligning to TRBD1. In germline, CDR1 is DFQATT, CDR2 SNEGSKA (reference sequence). There are 13 residues in the CDR3. CDR3 sequence: CSVRGGLTYEQYF. CDR3 coding DNA: TGCAGTGTTAGAGGGGGCCTAACCTACGAGCAGTACTTC.

This clonotype was detected a few times. This rearrangement joins TRBV19 to TRBJ2-7; 8 bases are shared with TRBD1. V was clipped by 5 bases and J by 3 bases; unmatched bases: 3. Germline V gene sequence: CDR1 LNHDA, CDR2 SQIVND (reference sequence). This CDR3 is 13 amino acids long. CDR3 in amino acids: CASSLGTGYEQYF. As DNA, the CDR3 is TGTGCCAGTAGTCTCGGGACAGGCTACGAGCAGTACTTC.

This clonotype was seen more than once but under ten times. The chain combines TRBV14 with TRBJ1-2, with D hard to call. V gave up 2 bases and J gave up 5 bases, with 12 bases separating them. The CDR3 is made up of 14 amino acids. Germline CDR1 is SGHDN and CDR2 is FVKESK. CDR3 bases: TGTGCCAGCAGCCAACACCTACTGAAATATGGCTACACCTTC. Translating it yields CASSQHLLKYGYTF.

The chain uses TRBV27 and TRBJ1-5; D is unclear. The V end lost 2 bases, the J end lost 1 base, and 9 bases lay between the germline ends. This CDR3 comprises 15 residues. CDR1 is MNHEY, CDR2 SMNVEV, per germline (reference sequence). CDR3 residues: CASSLSPGSNQPQHF. CDR3 coding DNA: TGTGCCAGCAGTTTAAGTCCTGGGAGCAATCAGCCCCAGCATTTT.

This clonotype occurred a few times. V and J are TRBV7-2 and TRBJ1-5; D may be TRBD1 (6 bases). Trimming removed 5 bases from V and 2 bases from J, with 10 bases in between. The germline V gene encodes CDR1 SGHTA and CDR2 FQGNSA. The CDR3 extends over 14 amino acids. CDR3 loop: CASSRGGGNQPQHF. CDR3 DNA: TGTGCCAGCAGCCGAGGGGGGGGCAATCAGCCCCAGCATTTT.

CDR3 sequence (DNA): TGTGCCAGCAGCTTAGTGCCGGGACAGGCGGACAATGAGCAGTTCTTC. It codes for CASSLVPGQADNEQFF. The genes are TRBV7-6 and TRBJ2-1; 8 bases match TRBD1. Germline trimming cut 1 base from V and 5 bases from J; bases unmatched to any gene: 7. CDR1 and CDR2 from the germline V gene are SGHVS and FNYEAQ. CDR3 size: 16 residues.

The table lists this clonotype with a few counts. V is TRBV11-2 and J is TRBJ2-1; 11 nucleotides line up with TRBD2. This CDR3 is built from 17 residues. V lost 5 bases to trimming and J lost 4 bases; unmatched junction nucleotides: 10. The germline CDR1 and CDR2 sequences are SGHAT and FQNNGV. CDR3: CASSPRVAGGPYNEQFF. DNA for the CDR3: TGTGCCAGCAGCCCCCGGGTAGCGGGGGGGCCTTACAATGAGCAGTTCTTC.

The chain is built from TRBV2 and TRBJ2-1, with a weak D call TRBD1 (6 bases). This CDR3 comprises 16 residues. V was cut by 2 bases and J by 3 bases, with 14 bases left in between. Germline lookup yields CDR1 SNHLY and CDR2 FYNNEI. The CDR3 spells CASSEYLEGGYNEQFF. The CDR3 bases are TGTGCCAGCAGTGAATATCTAGAAGGGGGCTACAATGAGCAGTTCTTC.

The table lists this clonotype with a few counts. This chain joins TRBV7-9 and TRBJ1-2; D not resolved. Germline CDR1 is SEHNR and CDR2 is FQNEAQ (reference sequence). The CDR3 is 15 residues long. Deletions cut 0 bases from V and 2 bases from J, with 10 bases between. The CDR3 DNA reads TGTGCCAGCAGCTTAGCCCCGGGGTCCAACTATGGCTACACCTTC. This translates into CASSLAPGSNYGYTF.

This clonotype was counted only a few times. The chain's CDR3 is CASSPGFETEAFF. The CDR3 DNA follows: TGTGCCAGCAGCCCGGGTTTTGAAACTGAAGCTTTCTTT. V is TRBV4-2 and J is TRBJ1-1; D is unresolved. The CDR3 length is 13 residues. Germline values: CDR1 LGHNA, CDR2 YNFKEQ. The germline V and J ends were trimmed by 4 bases and 5 bases, with 11 bases remaining between them.

This chain links TRBV4-3 with TRBJ2-2, with TRBD1 matching 7 bases. Germline V gives CDR1 LGHNA, CDR2 YSLEER. Losses at the gene ends were 4 bases for V and 0 bases for J; bases not matched to a gene: 8. The CDR3 loop spans 17 amino acids. CDR3 sequence reads: CASSPVTGNANTGELFF. CDR3 coding DNA: TGCGCCAGCAGCCCGGTGACAGGGAACGCGAACACCGGGGAGCTGTTTTTT.

This clonotype was detected a few times. The V and J genes are TRBV6-2 or TRBV6-3 and TRBJ2-1; 11 nucleotides line up with TRBD2. Germline assignment: CDR1 MNHEY and CDR2 SVGEGT. The CDR3 length is 15 residues. V was clipped by 6 bases and J by 3 bases; unmatched bases: 4. The CDR3 sequence is CASSETSGIYNEQFF. CDR3 bases: TGTGCCAGCAGCGAGACTAGCGGGATCTACAATGAGCAGTTCTTC.

This clonotype showed up just a few times. The rearrangement uses TRBV6-1 and TRBJ2-1; D not certain. The CDR3 has 12 residues. Trimming took off 6 bases at V and 3 bases at J, with 6 bases between the two ends. Looked up from germline, CDR1 is MNHNS and CDR2 is SASEGT. CDR3 loop: CASSRHYNEQFF. The CDR3 region has the DNA TGTGCCAGCAGCCGACACTACAATGAGCAGTTCTTC.

In this sample, this clonotype turned up a few times. V is TRBV27 and J is TRBJ1-1; no firm D call. Germline CDR1 reads MNHEY; CDR2 reads SMNVEV (reference sequence). The V end lost 3 bases, the J end lost 1 base, and 6 bases lay between the germline ends. The CDR3 is made up of 13 amino acids. The CDR3 coding sequence is TGTGCCAGCAGTTTCCTTGAGAACACTGAAGCTTTCTTT. Residues: CASSFLENTEAFF.

Only a few counts were recorded for this clonotype. The V and J genes are TRBV4-1 and TRBJ2-1; either TRBD1 or TRBD2 may fit D (5 bases each). Germline CDR1 is MGHRA and CDR2 is YSYEKL. The CDR3 runs 13 residues. Trimming took 0 bases from V and 8 from J, leaving 8 bases between them. Here the CDR3 DNA reads TGCGCCAGCAGCCAAGATCGGGGCCATGAGCAGTTCTTC. Encoded protein: CASSQDRGHEQFF.

The table lists this clonotype with a few counts. V and J are TRBV6-6 and TRBJ1-1; D is undetermined. Germline V CDR1 and CDR2: MNHNY, SVGAGI (reference sequence). Trimming left V 2 bases short and J 7 bases short, with 8 bases between. CDR3 length: 12 amino acids. The CDR3 coding sequence is TGTGCCAGCAGTTACGTGGGGAATGAAGCTTTCTTT. This codes for CASSYVGNEAFF.

The chain links TRBV25-1 to TRBJ2-7, with D possibly matching TRBD2 (6 bases). V dropped 4 bases and J dropped 4 bases, with 14 bases sitting between them. In germline, CDR1 is MGHDK, CDR2 SYGVNS. This CDR3 region has 14 residues. The DNA of the CDR3 is TGTGCCAGCAGTGGGAGGGGCGCAGGTTACGAGCAGTACTTC. Encoded protein: CASSGRGAGYEQYF.

This clonotype was observed a few times. The gene calls are TRBV12-3 or TRBV12-4 and TRBJ2-7, with D hard to call. V lost 10 bases and J lost 1, with 14 bases in between. The CDR3 has 13 residues. Here the CDR3 reads CATQRVGSYEQYF. CDR3 nucleotides: TGTGCCACCCAGAGAGTCGGGTCCTACGAGCAGTACTTC.